These 27 T cell receptor beta chains originate from one sample sequenced in a study of Tregs in tolerant kidney transplant recipients. Measured with immunoSEQ multiplex PCR; TCRdb has only the in-frame clones, and not every one. The sample shows under 40,000 clones, and about 15% sits with its ten largest clones. The sample here was CD8+ T cells from blood, taken before the transplant. The receptors stem from a human donor who received a combined kidney and bone marrow transplant.

Comment on this clone: The read halts 3 residues ahead of the CDR3 end, with the missing end drawn from the germline J gene. The chain combines TRBV5-6 with TRBJ1-2; TRBD1 aligns across 10 bases. There are 14 residues in the CDR3. V lost 4 bases and J lost 3; bases outside the gene matches: 3. Looked up from germline, CDR1 is SGHDT and CDR2 is YYEEEE. The DNA read from the CDR3 is TGTGCCAGCAGCCCGACAGGGGGCGACTATGGC. It yields the protein CASSPTGGDYG. The whole CDR3 protein is CASSPTGGDYGYTF.

Worth noting for this clone: Sequencing ends 3 residues short of the CDR3 end; the germline J gene provides the rest. This sequence joins TRBV7-9 and TRBJ1-4; D unresolved. V lost 2 bases and J lost 8, with 15 bases in between. There are 15 residues in the CDR3. Germline V lookup: CDR1 SEHNR, CDR2 FQNEAQ (reference sequence). The CDR3 DNA, read in part, is TGTGCCAGCAGCTTATCACCAGGCCTTATCGAAAAA. Translated, it gives CASSLSPGLIEK. The entire CDR3 is CASSLSPGLIEKLFF.

A note on this clone: The missing CDR3 end, 3 residues past where the read stops, is filled in from the germline J gene. This chain connects TRBV7-6 to TRBJ2-7; TRBD2 agrees at 7 bases. CDR3 length equals 14 residues. The V and J ends lost 5 bases and 0 bases, in that order; junction bases with no gene match: 4. CDR1 and CDR2 from the germline V gene are SGHVS and FNYEAQ. This chain's CDR3 is CASSLGGDSYEQYF. CDR3 bases read: TGTGCCAGCAGCCTGGGGGGGGACTCCTACGAG.

With regard to this clone: With the read ending 3 residues before the CDR3 end, the germline J gene is used to fill in that end. The chain links TRBV5-6 to TRBJ2-7; D is possibly TRBD1 (6 bases). From germline, CDR1 is SGHDT and CDR2 YYEEEE. Trimming removed 0 bases at V and 2 bases at J, with 9 bases between. This CDR3 is built from 14 residues. Incomplete CDR3 DNA: TGTGCCAGCAGCTTGGTGGGACAAACCTACGAG. Encoded protein: CASSLVGQTYE. Given in full, the CDR3 is CASSLVGQTYEQYF.

Concerning this clone itself: The read is 3 residues too short to cover the CDR3 end, so that end is filled in from the germline J gene. The chain joins TRBV5-1 to TRBJ1-1; 9 bases map to TRBD1. V was clipped by 0 bases and J by 6 bases; unmatched bases: 3. Germline V gives CDR1 SGHRS, CDR2 YFSETQ. The CDR3 contains 14 residues. The covered CDR3 bases are TGCGCCAGCAGCTTGGGACAGGGGGTTTCTGAA. Its protein product is CASSLGQGVSE. The full CDR3 is CASSLGQGVSEAFF.

As regards this clone: Read coverage stops 3 residues before the CDR3 terminus; the germline J gene supplies the remainder. Additional DNA sequences in this sample encode the identical CDR3. The chain combines TRBV19 with TRBJ1-5; 8 bases align to TRBD1. V was clipped by 2 bases and J by 2 bases; unmatched bases: 2. The CDR3 has 15 residues. Germline CDR1 is LNHDA and CDR2 is SQIVND (reference sequence). The DNA read from the CDR3 is TGTGCCAGTAGTATATCGACAGGGGGCAATCAGCCC. Protein: CASSISTGGNQP. The whole CDR3 region reads CASSISTGGNQPQHF.

Details on this clone: The read ends 3 residues early relative to the CDR3; the germline J gene fills the gap. J is TRBJ2-1 and V is TRBV7-3, with 7 bases matching TRBD2. Trimming cost V 5 bases and J 8 bases; bases outside gene matches: 6. Germline lookup yields CDR1 SGHTA and CDR2 FQGTGA. The length of the CDR3 is 13 residues. CDR3 residues: CASSPLAADEQFF. Partial CDR3 DNA: TGTGCCAGCAGCCCTCTAGCGGCGGATGAG.

As regards this clone: The read ends 3 residues before the CDR3 terminus; that terminus is restored from the germline J gene. The chain has TRBV12-5 and TRBJ2-7; 8 bases match TRBD1. CDR1 and CDR2 from the germline V gene are LGHNT and FRNRAP. This CDR3 comprises 15 residues. V shed 6 bases and J 2 bases; nucleotides not matched to a gene: 9. CDR3 sequence reads: CASGNAGTGPYEQYF. The sequenced part of the CDR3 DNA is TGTGCTAGTGGGAACGCCGGGACAGGACCCTACGAG.

Of note for this clone: Read data end 3 residues before the CDR3 end; the end is taken from the germline J gene. The rearrangement uses TRBV19 and TRBJ2-3, with D maybe TRBD2 (5 bases). The CDR3 has 16 residues. V lost 0 bases, J lost 7 bases, and 17 bases lay in between. Germline CDR1 reads LNHDA; CDR2 reads SQIVND (reference sequence). The CDR3 DNA, read in part, is TGTGCCAGTAGTATAGATCTGGCCAGCGGAGTTAATACG. Translation: CASSIDLASGVNT. The CDR3 in full is CASSIDLASGVNTQYF.

A word on this clone: The read stops 3 residues short of the end of the CDR3; the missing end is completed from the germline J gene. V is TRBV19 and J is TRBJ1-5; D ambiguous. CDR1 and CDR2 (germline): LNHDA, SQIVND (reference sequence). V was shortened by 3 bases and J by 5 bases, with 8 bases between the two germline ends. The CDR3 sequence is 13 residues long. CDR3 bases read: TGTGCCAGTAGTATCAAACCGGATCAGCCC. It is translated as CASSIKPDQP. The whole CDR3 reads CASSIKPDQPQHF.

Concerning this clone: Coverage ceases 3 residues before the CDR3 finishes, and the germline J gene fills in the end. The V gene is TRBV7-9, the J gene TRBJ2-5; 9 nucleotides align to TRBD1. This CDR3 has 15 amino acids. Losses at the gene ends were 4 bases for V and 0 bases for J; bases not matched to a gene: 3. Germline loops: CDR1 SEHNR, CDR2 FQNEAQ (reference sequence). The part of the CDR3 DNA that was read is TGTGCCAGCAGCTCACGACAGGGGGACCAAGAGACC. Translating gives CASSSRQGDQET. The full-length CDR3 reads as CASSSRQGDQETQYF.

Note on this clone: The read falls 3 residues short of the CDR3 end, and the missing part is taken from the germline J gene. This chain uses TRBV7-8 with TRBJ1-4; TRBD1 matches 7 bases. Germline V gene sequence: CDR1 SGHVS, CDR2 FQNEAQ. Trimming took 4 bases from V and 5 from J; bases not matched to a gene: 1. This CDR3 has 13 residues. The CDR3: CASSSTGNEKLFF. The DNA read from the CDR3 is TGTGCCAGCAGCTCGACAGGGAATGAAAAA.

The sequenced part of the CDR3 DNA is TGTGCCAGCAGCCCCCAGGGGAATGCAAACACC. Its translation is CASSPQGNANT. The complete CDR3 reads CASSPQGNANTIYF. V is TRBV7-9 and J is TRBJ1-3, with D perhaps matching TRBD1 (6 bases). The DNA ends 3 residues before the CDR3 does, and the rest of the CDR3 is filled in from the germline J gene. CDR1 SEHNR and CDR2 FQNEAQ come from the germline V gene (reference sequence). V was trimmed by 5 bases and J by 6 bases, leaving 14 bases between them. This CDR3 region has 14 residues.

Of note for this clone: The read stops 3 residues short of the end of the CDR3; the missing end is completed from the germline J gene. V is TRBV6-2 or TRBV6-3 and J is TRBJ2-7; 8 positions agree with TRBD2. Germline V gives CDR1 MNHEY, CDR2 SVGEGT. Losses at the gene ends were 2 bases for V and 3 bases for J; bases not matched to a gene: 3. The CDR3 is made up of 14 amino acids. This chain's CDR3 is CASSYGLAGYEQYF. Incomplete CDR3 DNA: TGTGCCAGCAGTTACGGCCTAGCGGGCTACGAG.

In regard to this clone: The read ends 3 residues early relative to the CDR3; the germline J gene fills the gap. V usage is TRBV20-1 and J usage is TRBJ2-1; no clear D gene. This CDR3 contains 15 residues. Trimming stripped 1 base from V and 4 bases from J, with 14 bases between. Germline V lookup: CDR1 DFQATT, CDR2 SNEGSKA (reference sequence). CDR3 residues: CSARGGGALYNEQFF. The sequenced CDR3 bases are TGCAGTGCTAGAGGTGGCGGAGCCCTTTACAATGAG.

With regard to this clone: At one boundary the junction diverges from the germline segment, which might be a read error. The missing CDR3 end, 3 residues past where the read stops, is filled in from the germline J gene. The chain links TRBV19 to TRBJ2-1; D gene ambiguous. Germline CDR1 is LNHDA and CDR2 is SQIVND (reference sequence). The CDR3 covers 14 residues. The sequenced part of the CDR3 DNA is TGTGCCAGTAGTATAAACCCGCCCTACGATGAG. Translating gives CASSINPPYDE. The full CDR3 protein reads CASSINPPYDEQFF.

On this clone itself: The DNA ends 3 residues before the CDR3 does, and the rest of the CDR3 is filled in from the germline J gene. The gene calls are TRBV7-9 and TRBJ2-7; D is tentatively TRBD1 or TRBD2 (6 bases each). The length of the CDR3 is 13 residues. Trimming took 5 bases from V and 0 from J, leaving 8 bases between them. CDR1 and CDR2 (germline): SEHNR, FQNEAQ (reference sequence). CDR3 bases read: TGTGCCAGCAGCGCGGGACACTCCTACGAG. It specifies CASSAGHSYE. In full, the CDR3 reads CASSAGHSYEQYF.

Details on this clone: The sequence runs out 3 residues before the end of the CDR3; the remainder is reconstructed from the germline J gene. This chain joins TRBV19 and TRBJ1-5; 7 bases match TRBD1. V was pared by 6 bases and J by 4 bases, with 12 bases of the junction left unmatched. The V gene's germline CDR1 is LNHDA and CDR2 SQIVND (reference sequence). The CDR3 sequence is 16 residues long. CDR3: CASRQTTGWRNQPQHF. CDR3 bases read: TGTGCCAGTAGGCAAACGACAGGGTGGAGGAATCAGCCC. Based on the CDR3 plus reference TRBV19 and TRBJ1-5, the full variable domain is DGGITQSPKYLFRKEGQNVTLSCEQNLNHDAMYWYRQDPGQGLRLIYYSQIVNDFQKGDIAEGYSVSREKKESFPLTVTSAQKNPTAFYLCASRQTTGWRNQPQHFGDGTRLSIL.

With respect to this clone: The read terminates 3 residues ahead of where the CDR3 ends, so the germline J gene completes it. The gene calls are TRBV12-5 and TRBJ2-1, with TRBD2 matching over 12 bases. V trimming: 0 bases; J trimming: 3 bases; junction bases outside the gene matches: 9. Germline CDR1 LGHNT, CDR2 FRNRAP. CDR3 length: 19 residues. The CDR3 loop is CASGLVRLAGVAIYNEQFF. CDR3 DNA (partial): TGTGCTAGTGGTTTGGTACGACTAGCGGGAGTAGCTATCTACAATGAG.

On this clone: The CDR3 is cut off 3 residues early in the read; its end comes from the germline J gene. The rearrangement links TRBV6-4 to TRBJ2-1; D perhaps matches TRBD2 (6 bases). The CDR3 loop spans 15 amino acids. Germline CDR1 reads MRHNA; CDR2 reads SNTAGT. V lost 0 bases, J lost 7 bases, and 13 bases lay in between. CDR3 residues: CASSDSLAGINEQFF. The part of the CDR3 DNA that was read is TGTGCCAGCAGTGACTCGCTGGCGGGGATTAATGAG.

As regards this clone: The DNA ends 3 residues before the CDR3 does, and the rest of the CDR3 is filled in from the germline J gene. The genes are TRBV6-4 and TRBJ2-2, with TRBD1 matching 8 bases. The J segment lost 0 bases and the V segment lost 3 bases, leaving 0 bases of the junction unmatched. Germline CDR1 is MRHNA and CDR2 is SNTAGT. This CDR3 is 15 amino acids long. CDR3 DNA, as far as it was read: TGTGCCAGCAGTGAACAGGGGGCGAACACCGGGGAG. Its protein is CASSEQGANTGE. Given in full, the CDR3 is CASSEQGANTGELFF.

Worth noting for this clone: Read sequence stops 3 residues before the CDR3 end, and the germline J gene provides the missing end. The sample has other DNA sequences that encode this CDR3 too. V and J are TRBV19 and TRBJ2-7; D possibly corresponds to TRBD2 (7 bases). This CDR3 contains 14 residues. CDR1 and CDR2 from the germline V gene are LNHDA and SQIVND (reference sequence). Trimming cost V 3 bases and J 2 bases, with 11 bases left between them. The sequenced CDR3 bases are TGTGCCAGTAGTATTGGGGGGGGCCCCTACGAG. Protein sequence: CASSIGGGPYE. The entire CDR3 sequence reads CASSIGGGPYEQYF.

About this clone: The read stops 3 residues short of the end of the CDR3; the missing end is completed from the germline J gene. The chain carries TRBV30 and TRBJ2-7, with 9 nucleotides matching TRBD1. The CDR3 is 14 residues long. CDR1 is GTSNPN, CDR2 SVGIG, per germline (reference sequence). The ends lost 5 bases at V and 0 bases at J; junction bases unmatched: 5. The CDR3 loop is CAWGGTGSSYEQYF. The DNA read from the CDR3 is TGTGCCTGGGGGGGGACAGGGAGCTCCTACGAG. The whole variable domain, remainder taken from reference TRBV30 and TRBJ2-7, is SQTIHQWPATLVQPVGSPLSLECTVEGTSNPNLYWYRQAAGRGLQLLFYSVGIGQISSEVPQNLSASRPQDRQFILSSKKLLLSDSGFYLCAWGGTGSSYEQYFGPGTRLTVT.

As for this clone: Coverage ceases 3 residues before the CDR3 finishes, and the germline J gene fills in the end. This chain connects TRBV11-2 to TRBJ2-1; D possibly corresponds to TRBD1 (7 bases). This CDR3 contains 15 residues. Germline assignment: CDR1 SGHAT and CDR2 FQNNGV. Trimming cost V 2 bases and J 4 bases, with 12 bases left between them. Partial CDR3 DNA: TGTGCCAGCAGCTTAAGGGGGGACAGTTACAATGAG. The encoded protein is CASSLRGDSYNE. The whole CDR3 protein is CASSLRGDSYNEQFF.

Comment on this clone: The read ends 3 residues before the CDR3 terminus; that terminus is restored from the germline J gene. The genes are TRBV20-1 and TRBJ2-7; D is uncertain. This CDR3 has 12 residues. Germline-derived CDR1 and CDR2 are DFQATT and SNEGSKA (reference sequence). V lost 0 bases to trimming and J lost 3 bases, with 6 bases between them. CDR3 bases read: TGCAGTGCTAGAGACAGGTACTACGAG. This codes for CSARDRYYE. The entire CDR3 protein is CSARDRYYEQYF.

Regarding this clone: The CDR3 is cut off 3 residues early in the read; its end comes from the germline J gene. V and J are TRBV5-1 and TRBJ1-1; D possibly corresponds to TRBD1 (6 bases). Germline V lookup: CDR1 SGHRS, CDR2 YFSETQ. The CDR3 is 14 residues long. The V gene lost 0 bases and the J gene lost 1 base, with 7 bases spanning the gap. CDR3 bases read: TGCGCCAGCAGCTTGGTAGGGGGGAACACTGAA. Protein product: CASSLVGGNTE. The full CDR3 sequence reads CASSLVGGNTEAFF.

Comments on this clone: The read gets to within 3 residues of the CDR3 end, and the germline J gene fills in the rest. The rearrangement uses TRBV7-8 and TRBJ1-3, with TRBD1 identical over 8 bases. With 1 base clipped from V and 0 bases from J, the junction kept 2 bases outside the gene matches. The germline gives CDR1 SGHVS, CDR2 FQNEAQ. The CDR3 loop spans 16 amino acids. The sequenced CDR3 bases are TGTGCCAGCAGCTTAGGCCAGGGGGCCTCTGGAAACACC. It is translated as CASSLGQGASGNT. In full, the CDR3 reads CASSLGQGASGNTIYF.